This T cell receptor (beta chain) emerged from a study of blood T cells in healthy people across ages. The second PCR ran roughly 7 to 12 cycles with a sample-barcoded 5' primer and J-beta primers. MiXCR, run by TCRdb on the 5' RACE reads, gives a single entry per CDR3 protein. The sample holds over 950,000 distinct CDR3 sequences, more than 30% seen once. The CDR3 consists of 13 residues. V shed 6 bases and J shed 3 bases, with 12 bases lying between them. CDR1 is SQVTM and CDR2 is ANQGSEA in the germline V gene. This clonotype was detected a few times. The TCR comes from a young man in good health. The material sequenced was blood. The genes are TRBV29-1 and TRBJ1-5; D unresolved. In DNA, the CDR3 is TGCAGCGTCATGGACGGGAACAATCAGCCCCAGCATTTT. Its translation is CSVMDGNNQPQHF.